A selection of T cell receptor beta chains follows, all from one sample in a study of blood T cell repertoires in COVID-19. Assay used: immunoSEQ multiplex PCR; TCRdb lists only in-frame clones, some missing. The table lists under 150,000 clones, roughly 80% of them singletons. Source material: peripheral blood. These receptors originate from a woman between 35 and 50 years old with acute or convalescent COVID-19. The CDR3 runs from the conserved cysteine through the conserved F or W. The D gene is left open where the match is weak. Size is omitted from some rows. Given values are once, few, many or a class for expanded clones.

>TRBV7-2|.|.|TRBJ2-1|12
TGTGCCAGCAGCTGGAGTTACAATGAGCAGTTCTTC
CASSWSYNEQFF
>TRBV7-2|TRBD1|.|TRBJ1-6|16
TGTGCCAGCAGCTTAGTGGGGGACAGAGGAAATTCACCCCTCCACTTT
CASSLVGDRGNSPLHF
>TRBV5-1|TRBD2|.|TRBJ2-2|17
TGCGCCAGCAGTGCCTCTAGCGGGGGGGCCAGCACCGGGGAGCTGTTTTTT
CASSASSGGASTGELFF
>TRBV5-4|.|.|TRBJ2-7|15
TGTGCCAGCAGCTTGGATCAGGGGCAGACCTACGAGCAGTACTTC
CASSLDQGQTYEQYF
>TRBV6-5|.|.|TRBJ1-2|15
TGTGCCAGCAGTTACTCCGGCTCAGGATTTTATGGCTACACCTTC
CASSYSGSGFYGYTF
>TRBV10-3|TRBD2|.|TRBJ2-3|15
TGTGCCATCGGGATGGTTAGCGGGGTCTCAGATACGCAGTATTTT
CAIGMVSGVSDTQYF
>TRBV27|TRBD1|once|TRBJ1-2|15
TGTGCCAGCAGTCCAGGGACAGGGGGCAAATATGGCTACACCTTC
CASSPGTGGKYGYTF
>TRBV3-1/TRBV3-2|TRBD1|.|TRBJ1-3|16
TGTGCCAGCAGCCAACGCCGGGGACAGGGAGGTAACACCATATATTTT
CASSQRRGQGGNTIYF
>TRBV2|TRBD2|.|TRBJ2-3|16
TGTGCCAGCAAGGGTCTAGCGGGGGGGAAAACAGATACGCAGTATTTT
CASKGLAGGKTDTQYF
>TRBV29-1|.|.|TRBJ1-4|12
TGCAGCGTTGAAGGAGTTGATCGAAAACTGTTTTTT
CSVEGVDRKLFF
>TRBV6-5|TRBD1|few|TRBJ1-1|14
TGTGCCAGCAGCACAGGGGTTGAATTGACTGAAGCTTTCTTT
CASSTGVELTEAFF
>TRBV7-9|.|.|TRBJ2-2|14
TGTGCCAGCAGCTTTCAAAGCGTTACCGGGGAGCTGTTTTTT
CASSFQSVTGELFF